This entry concerns a single T cell receptor beta chain. Its antigen has not been determined. Base-call qualities are not available, and no considerably larger clone is one nucleotide away. The data belong to a study of T-cell reconstitution after alpha-beta-depleted transplantation in children (dated by TCRdb to 2016 to 2017). As for the study more broadly: Using TCR repertoire profiling, the study quantitatively followed how T-cell immune reconstitution unfolded in children after TCRalphabeta/CD19-depleted allogeneic hematopoietic cell transplantation.

CDR1 SGHNT and CDR2 YYREEE were looked up in the germline V gene (reference sequence). The trim is 7 bases for V and 1 base for J, with a gap of 17 bases between the germline ends. CDR3 length: 16 amino acids, cysteine to phenylalanine. The CDR3 DNA has 48 bases and is translated from base 1. Findings and caveats that apply to the study as a whole: About two months after transplant, the apparently early recovery of alphabetaT-cell counts reportedly depended on just several hundred clones that had expanded rapidly and came from non-depleted graft cells. In some patients, the high TCRbeta diversity seen at day 60 was put down to recipient T cells and intrathymic progenitors that had survived conditioning. Over subsequent months, a decline in hyperexpanded clone frequencies was noted, and after one year, T-cell counts and TCRbeta diversity were mostly ascribed to newly produced T cells.

The library was prepared using PCR. Sequencing relied on an Illumina HiSeq 2500. TCR library preparation used molecular barcoding, with unique molecular identifiers applied to normalize quantification of the TCRbeta repertoire. TCRdb took the public reads, trimmed them with fastp at Q25, ran MiXCR for clone calling and kept in-frame beta chains. CDR3 protein duplicates are merged, each entry listing the most common genes and DNA. In all, the sample holds about 490,000 distinct CDR3 sequences, and about 11% of those were seen once. Approximately 2% of the sample comes from the top ten. According to the study, the label for this sample's treatment or condition signals: allogeneic hematopoietic cell transplantation with graft depleted of TCRalphabeta T cells and CD19 B cells. The transplant recipients were children given TCRalphabeta/CD19-depleted allogeneic hematopoietic cell grafts.

The sample was PBMCs, taken before TCRalphabeta/CD19-depleted stem cell transplant. The rearrangement combines TRBV5-4 with TRBJ2-2; a tentative D call is TRBD2 (6 bases match). The TCR was taken from a child between 2 and 9 years old with inherited bone marrow failure, due to receive a stem cell transplant. The CDR3 protein sequence reads: CASGPGERRNTGELFF. The DNA reads TGTGCCAGCGGCCCGGGGGAGCGGAGGAACACCGGGGAGCTGTTTTTT.